Each of the 10 T cell receptor beta chains below was sequenced from the same sample in a study of T cells in Graves' hyperthyroidism and ophthalmopathy. Using RNA transcripts as the source, TCR beta CDR3 regions were amplified. The primer set for the first-round RT-PCR of the TCR CDR3 was HTBI. TCRdb re-analysed the multiplex PCR reads in MiXCR, keeping a single row per CDR3 protein. This table has about 560,000 distinct CDR3 sequences, roughly 17% appearing once. Sequencing used blood. The receptors shown here come from a woman younger than 30 with Graves' hyperthyroidism.

This clonotype was picked up a small number of times. The chain employs TRBV12-3 or TRBV12-4 and TRBJ1-2; tentative D call: TRBD1 (6 bases). There are 10 residues in the CDR3. V lost 6 bases and J 12 bases, leaving 11 bases between the germline ends. The CDR3 DNA is TGTGCCAGCAGCTCCGGGACAAACACCTTC. Protein: CASSSGTNTF.

This clonotype has at least ten counts. This rearrangement joins TRBV11-2 to TRBJ2-5; D possibly corresponds to TRBD1 (6 bases). The CDR3 consists of 13 residues. The germline gives CDR1 SGHAT, CDR2 FQNNGV. V was cut by 4 bases and J by 3 bases, with 9 bases left in between. The CDR3 DNA follows: TGTGCCAGCAGCTGGGGACACAAAGAGACCCAGTACTTC. Protein product: CASSWGHKETQYF.

This clonotype was detected many times. The chain combines TRBV3-1 with TRBJ1-2, with D perhaps TRBD1 (5 bases). The ends were cut back, 2 bases at V and 3 bases at J, with 10 bases in the middle. From germline, CDR1 is LGHDT and CDR2 YNNKEL (reference sequence). The CDR3 totals 14 residues. CDR3 DNA sequence: TGTGCCAGCAGCCAAAGATCGGGGGACTATGGCTACACCTTC. This gives the protein CASSQRSGDYGYTF.

This clonotype was found many times. This chain joins TRBV2 and TRBJ2-2; tentatively, D is TRBD2 (5 bases). The CDR3 totals 14 residues. Germline V gene data show CDR1 as SNHLY and CDR2 as FYNNEI. V gave up 3 bases and J gave up 5 bases, with 10 bases separating them. The DNA of the CDR3 is TGTGCCAGCAGTGAGAGGGTAGGGACCGGGGAGCTGTTTTTT. Translated, it gives CASSERVGTGELFF.

The CDR3 nucleotides read TGTGCCACCAGCAGAGAATCCCCCGGGCCGGGCGCTGGGGCCAACGTCCTGACTTTC. Translation: CATSRESPGPGAGANVLTF. The chain is built from TRBV15 and TRBJ2-6, with D unclear. This CDR3 is 19 amino acids long. V was clipped by 0 bases and J by 2 bases, with 17 bases between them. Germline V gives CDR1 LNHNV, CDR2 YYDKDF (reference sequence).

V and J are TRBV7-2 and TRBJ2-7; 10 bases are a match to TRBD1. The CDR3 is 12 amino acids. V lost 4 bases and J lost 6; bases outside the gene matches: 0. The germline CDR1 and CDR2 sequences are SGHTA and FQGNSA. The CDR3 region has the DNA TGTGCCAGCAGCTGGACAGGGGGCGAGCAGTACTTC. It translates to CASSWTGGEQYF. The full variable domain, its missing parts supplied by reference TRBV7-2 and TRBJ2-7, is GAGVSQSPSNKVTEKGKDVELRCDPISGHTALYWYRQSLGQGLEFLIYFQGNSAPDKSGLPSDRFSAERTGGSVSTLTIQRTQQEDSAVYLCASSWTGGEQYFGPGTRLTVT.

This chain joins TRBV29-1 and TRBJ2-1, with D perhaps TRBD2 (6 bases). Deletions cut 6 bases from V and 8 bases from J, with 11 bases between. This CDR3 region has 11 residues. CDR1 and CDR2 (germline): SQVTM, ANQGSEA. The DNA for the CDR3 is TGCAGCGTAACTAGCCCCCATGAGCAGTTCTTC. This translates into CSVTSPHEQFF.

This clonotype has a handful of counts. V usage is TRBV20-1 and J usage is TRBJ2-1; TRBD2 aligns across 7 bases. The V segment lost 3 bases and the J segment 7 bases; nucleotides outside the gene matches: 9. The CDR3 extends over 14 amino acids. Germline CDR1 DFQATT, CDR2 SNEGSKA (reference sequence). DNA for the CDR3: TGCAGTGCTAGCCGTGCGGGAGTGGGGAATGAGCAGTTCTTC. It specifies CSASRAGVGNEQFF.

The V call is TRBV14, the J call TRBJ2-1; 13 bases match TRBD2. J gave up 5 bases and V 1 base, and 5 bases lay outside the gene matches. The CDR3 has 17 amino acids. Germline assignment: CDR1 SGHDN and CDR2 FVKESK. The CDR3 DNA follows: TGTGCCAGCAGCCAAGCCAACGGACTAGCGGGAGACAATGAGCAGTTCTTC. This gives the protein CASSQANGLAGDNEQFF.

The V and J genes are TRBV6-1 and TRBJ2-7; 9 bases map to TRBD2. The trim removed 9 bases at V and 2 bases at J, leaving 5 bases unmatched. The CDR3 is 13 amino acids. The germline V gene encodes CDR1 MNHNS and CDR2 SASEGT. CDR3 nucleotide sequence: TGTGCCAGTCGAGCTAGCGGGGCCTACGAGCAGTACTTC. As protein: CASRASGAYEQYF.